This entry lists 14 T cell receptor beta chains sequenced from one sample in a study of vaccination and CD4 T cells after COVID-19. Treatment meaning: approximately 10-day PBMC culture with coronavirus spike peptide pools or control peptides (ViraFEST assay). Gathering of the CD4+ T cells, from the unexposed donor, took place before the COVID-19 pandemic (2011-2018). Cultured CD4+ T-cell DNA underwent Oncomine TCR Beta short-read sequencing. TCRdb reprocessed the PCR reads with MiXCR, giving one entry per CDR3 protein. The sample yields about 9,900 distinct CDR3 sequences, about 33% seen once. These receptors lack a known antigen. Sequenced sample: CD4+ T cells from blood, cultured in vitro. The receptor set was obtained from a human donor in good health.

The V gene is TRBV6-1, the J gene TRBJ2-5; D tentatively fits TRBD1 or TRBD2 (6 bases each). CDR1 is MNHNS and CDR2 is SASEGT in the germline V gene. The CDR3 is 13 residues long. V gave up 7 bases and J gave up 5 bases, with 14 bases separating them. The CDR3: CASTGGARETQYF. CDR3 nucleotides: TGTGCCAGCACCGGGGGCGCCCGGGAGACCCAGTACTTC.

The CDR3 DNA reads TGTGCCAGCAGCCAAGACAGGGTGGCTTTCTTT. It is translated as CASSQDRVAFF. V and J are TRBV3-1 and TRBJ1-1; D is perhaps TRBD1 (5 bases). Trimming pared 0 bases from V and 11 bases from J, leaving 7 bases between. Germline CDR1 and CDR2: LGHDT and YNNKEL (reference sequence). The CDR3 has 11 residues.

The chain is built from TRBV27 and TRBJ2-7; D might be TRBD2 (6 bases). Looked up from germline, CDR1 is MNHEY and CDR2 is SMNVEV (reference sequence). The germline V and J ends were trimmed by 8 bases and 1 base, with 12 bases remaining between them. The CDR3 sequence is 13 residues long. CDR3 protein: CASQTRGSYEQYF. Here the CDR3 DNA reads TGTGCCAGCCAAACCCGGGGGTCCTACGAGCAGTACTTC.

The rearrangement uses TRBV19 and TRBJ2-6, with D unclear. CDR1 is LNHDA and CDR2 is SQIVND in the germline V gene (reference sequence). Between the trimmed V and J ends, which lost 2 bases and 0 bases, there was a span of 11 bases. The CDR3 consists of 17 residues. CDR3: CASSIRQASSGANVLTF. Here the CDR3 DNA reads TGTGCCAGTAGTATACGCCAGGCAAGCTCTGGGGCCAACGTCCTGACTTTC. Variable domain in full (rest from reference TRBV19 and TRBJ2-6): DGGITQSPKYLFRKEGQNVTLSCEQNLNHDAMYWYRQDPGQGLRLIYYSQIVNDFQKGDIAEGYSVSREKKESFPLTVTSAQKNPTAFYLCASSIRQASSGANVLTFGAGSRLTVL.

This clonotype was seen a few times. The V gene is TRBV21-1, the J gene TRBJ1-1; the table's D call TRBD1 went unverified against the DNA. TRBV21-1 constitutes a pseudogene. The CDR3 loop spans 15 amino acids. In nucleotides, the CDR3 is TGTGCCAGCAGCGAAATAATAACAGGGAACACTGAAGCTTTCTTT. Protein: CASSEIITGNTEAFF.

The V and J genes are TRBV19 and TRBJ1-1; a weak D match, TRBD1 (6 bases). Germline CDR1 LNHDA, CDR2 SQIVND (reference sequence). The CDR3 extends over 12 amino acids. The V gene lost 6 bases and the J gene lost 10 bases, with 15 bases spanning the gap. The CDR3 DNA follows: TGTGCCAGTAGACCAGAGAGGGGGGTAGCTTTCTTT. This translates into CASRPERGVAFF.

V is TRBV19 and J is TRBJ1-5; a possible D gene is TRBD1 (6 bases). V gave up 1 base and J gave up 5 bases, with 12 bases separating them. Germline V gene data show CDR1 as LNHDA and CDR2 as SQIVND (reference sequence). The CDR3 runs to 15 residues. The CDR3 loop is CASSIGNAGDQPQHF. CDR3 DNA: TGTGCCAGTAGTATAGGAAACGCAGGGGATCAGCCCCAGCATTTT. The variable domain in full, completed from reference TRBV19 and TRBJ1-5, reads DGGITQSPKYLFRKEGQNVTLSCEQNLNHDAMYWYRQDPGQGLRLIYYSQIVNDFQKGDIAEGYSVSREKKESFPLTVTSAQKNPTAFYLCASSIGNAGDQPQHFGDGTRLSIL.

The J gene is TRBJ2-3, the V gene TRBV24-1; 8 nucleotides match TRBD2. Germline loops: CDR1 KGHDR, CDR2 SFDVKD. This CDR3 is built from 17 residues. The trim removed 1 base at V and 0 bases at J, leaving 5 bases unmatched. As DNA, the CDR3 is TGTGCCACCAGTGATTTCTGGGCTAGCGGGAGCACAGATACGCAGTATTTT. Protein product: CATSDFWASGSTDTQYF.

The V and J genes are TRBV20-1 and TRBJ1-1; D is possibly TRBD1 (5 bases). This CDR3 comprises 15 residues. The germline V gene encodes CDR1 DFQATT and CDR2 SNEGSKA (reference sequence). V dropped 5 bases and J dropped 0 bases, with 16 bases sitting between them. CDR3 nucleotides: TGCAGTGCTGGAAGGGCGGGGGGGGTGAACACTGAAGCTTTCTTT. Translating gives CSAGRAGGVNTEAFF.

This chain connects TRBV25-1 to TRBJ2-3; a possible D gene is TRBD2 (6 bases). Trimming shortened V by 8 bases and J by 8 bases, and 23 bases separated the two germline ends. Looked up from germline, CDR1 is MGHDK and CDR2 is SYGVNS. The CDR3 is 15 amino acids. The chain's CDR3 is CASPEGWEVGSTQYF. CDR3 DNA sequence: TGTGCCAGCCCCGAAGGATGGGAGGTGGGGTCTACGCAGTATTTT.

This clonotype was observed a handful of times. The V gene is TRBV6-1, the J gene TRBJ1-1; D not resolved. Per germline, CDR1 MNHNS and CDR2 SASEGT. This CDR3 is built from 13 residues. Trimming removed 5 bases at V and 3 bases at J, with 10 bases between. The CDR3 spells CASSTLGYTEAFF. The CDR3 coding sequence is TGTGCCAGCAGTACCCTGGGGTACACTGAAGCTTTCTTT.

The CDR3 is CASSLYGGVTKNIQYF. DNA of the CDR3: TGCGCCAGCAGCTTGTACGGGGGGGTAACCAAAAACATTCAGTACTTC. The chain combines TRBV5-1 with TRBJ2-4, with 8 bases matching TRBD2. CDR1 is SGHRS and CDR2 is YFSETQ in the germline V gene. Trimming removed 1 base from V and 2 bases from J; junction bases left unmatched: 5. The CDR3 length is 16 residues.

The chain combines TRBV11-3 with TRBJ2-2, with D unclear. Germline V lookup: CDR1 SGHNT, CDR2 YENEEA. CDR3 length equals 15 residues. The V end was cut by 5 bases, the J end by 4 bases, with 14 bases between. CDR3 loop: CASSRSSRVTGELFF. The CDR3 DNA reads as TGTGCCAGCAGCCGCTCGTCCAGAGTCACCGGGGAGCTGTTTTTT.

V gene TRBV24-1 combines with J gene TRBJ2-3, with 7 nucleotides matching TRBD2. CDR3 length equals 17 residues. Germline lookup yields CDR1 KGHDR and CDR2 SFDVKD. J lost 0 bases, V lost 3 bases, and 8 bases had no gene match. In DNA, the CDR3 is TGTGCCACCAGTGATCCTAGAGCGGGGTTTAGCACAGATACGCAGTATTTT. Encoded protein: CATSDPRAGFSTDTQYF.